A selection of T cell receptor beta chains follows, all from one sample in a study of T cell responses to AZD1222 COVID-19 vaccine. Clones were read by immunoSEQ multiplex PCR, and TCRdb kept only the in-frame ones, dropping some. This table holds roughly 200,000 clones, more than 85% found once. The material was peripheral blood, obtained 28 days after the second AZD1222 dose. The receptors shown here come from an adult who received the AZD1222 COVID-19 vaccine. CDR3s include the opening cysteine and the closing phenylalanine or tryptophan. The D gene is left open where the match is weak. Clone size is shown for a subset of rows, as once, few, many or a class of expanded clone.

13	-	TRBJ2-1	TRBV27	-	CASSLQGLGEQFF	TGTGCCAGCAGTTTACAGGGGCTCGGTGAGCAGTTCTTC
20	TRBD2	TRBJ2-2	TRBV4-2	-	CASSPRQAPGLARSTGELFF	TGTGCCAGCAGCCCCCGACAGGCACCGGGACTAGCACGATCCACCGGGGAGCTGTTTTTT
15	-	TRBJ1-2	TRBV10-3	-	CAISESMVGSRGYTF	TGTGCCATCAGTGAGTCGATGGTAGGCTCGCGTGGCTACACCTTC
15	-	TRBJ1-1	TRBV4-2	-	CASSQGPGLNTEAFF	TGTGCCAGCAGCCAAGGGCCGGGCTTGAACACTGAAGCTTTCTTT
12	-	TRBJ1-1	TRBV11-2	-	CASSPPGAEAFF	TGTGCCAGCAGCCCACCCGGGGCTGAAGCTTTCTTT
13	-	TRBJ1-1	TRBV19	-	CASSSGARAEAFF	TGTGCCAGTAGTTCTGGGGCTAGGGCTGAAGCTTTCTTT
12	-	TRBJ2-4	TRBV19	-	CASQGNENIQYF	TGTGCCAGTCAGGGGAACGAAAACATTCAGTACTTC
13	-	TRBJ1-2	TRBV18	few	CASSPMEDYGYTF	TGTGCCAGCTCACCAATGGAGGACTATGGCTACACCTTC
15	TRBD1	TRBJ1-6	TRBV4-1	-	CASSQVDRENSPLHF	TGCGCCAGCAGCCAAGTGGACAGGGAAAATTCACCCCTCCACTTT
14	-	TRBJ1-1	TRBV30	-	CAWSVGIPNTEAFF	TGTGCCTGGAGTGTTGGGATACCGAACACTGAAGCTTTCTTT
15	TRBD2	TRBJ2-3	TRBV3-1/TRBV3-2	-	CASRDGLAVTDTQYF	TGTGCCAGCAGGGACGGACTAGCGGTCACAGATACGCAGTATTTT
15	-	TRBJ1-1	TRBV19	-	CASSNRGHANTEAFF	TGTGCCAGTAGTAATAGGGGACACGCGAACACTGAAGCTTTCTTT
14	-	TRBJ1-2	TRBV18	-	CASSPMSGIKGYTF	TGTGCCAGCTCACCGATGTCAGGGATCAAGGGCTACACCTTC
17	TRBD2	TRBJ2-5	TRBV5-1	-	CASSLGTSGRGGETQYF	TGCGCCAGCAGCTTGGGGACTAGCGGGAGAGGAGGAGAGACCCAGTACTTC
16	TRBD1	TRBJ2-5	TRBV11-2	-	CASTYSWTGLGETQYF	TGTGCCAGCACCTACAGCTGGACAGGGTTGGGAGAGACCCAGTACTTC
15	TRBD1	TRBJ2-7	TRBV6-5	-	CASSSPGQGHYEQYF	TGTGCCAGCAGTTCCCCGGGACAGGGACATTACGAGCAGTACTTC
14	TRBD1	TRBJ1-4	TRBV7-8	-	CASSSNRGREKLFF	TGTGCCAGCAGCTCAAACAGGGGACGCGAAAAACTGTTTTTT
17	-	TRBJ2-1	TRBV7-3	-	CASSLQGAAGSYNEQFF	TGTGCCAGCAGCTTACAGGGCGCCGCGGGATCCTACAATGAGCAGTTCTTC
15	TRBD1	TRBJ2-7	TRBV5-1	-	CASSLGGTGIYEQYF	TGCGCCAGCAGCTTGGGTGGGACAGGGATATACGAGCAGTACTTC
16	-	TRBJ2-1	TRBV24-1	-	CATSGKSTSSYNEQFF	TGTGCCACCAGTGGAAAGTCCACCAGCTCCTACAATGAGCAGTTCTTC
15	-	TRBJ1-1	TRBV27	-	CASSPQTGANTEAFF	TGTGCCAGCAGTCCTCAGACAGGAGCGAACACTGAAGCTTTCTTT
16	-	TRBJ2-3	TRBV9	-	CASSAVGAQGSDTQYF	TGTGCCAGCAGCGCAGTAGGGGCACAGGGCTCAGATACGCAGTATTTT
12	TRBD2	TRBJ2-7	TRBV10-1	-	CANLKRGHEQYF	TGCGCCAATCTCAAGCGGGGTCACGAGCAGTACTTC
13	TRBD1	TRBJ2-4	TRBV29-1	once	CSVGGTGLNIQYF	TGCAGCGTTGGCGGGACAGGGTTGAACATTCAGTACTTC
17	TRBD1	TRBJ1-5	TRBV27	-	CASSLWGTGGSNQPQHF	TGTGCCAGCAGTTTATGGGGTACAGGGGGTTCTAATCAGCCCCAGCATTTT
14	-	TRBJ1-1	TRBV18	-	CASSPTVLNTEAFF	TGTGCCAGCTCACCGACAGTTCTGAACACTGAAGCTTTCTTT
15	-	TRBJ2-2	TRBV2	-	CASSDGTLNTGELFF	TGTGCCAGCAGTGACGGGACCCTCAACACCGGGGAGCTGTTTTTT
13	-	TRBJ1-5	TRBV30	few	CAWSVDRSRSQHF	TGTGCCTGGAGTGTCGATCGGTCGCGATCCCAGCATTTT
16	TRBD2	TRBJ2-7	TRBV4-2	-	CASSYGTSGRSYEQYF	TGTGCCAGCAGCTACGGGACTAGCGGGAGGTCTTACGAGCAGTACTTC
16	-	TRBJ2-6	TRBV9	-	CASSVRVPSGANVLTF	TGTGCCAGCAGCGTCCGGGTCCCCTCTGGGGCCAACGTCCTGACTTTC
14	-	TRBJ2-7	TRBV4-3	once	CASSQDLGQYEQYF	TGCGCCAGCAGCCAAGATCTCGGGCAATACGAGCAGTACTTC
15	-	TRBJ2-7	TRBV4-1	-	CASSKGFSLSYEQYF	TGCGCCAGCAGCAAGGGCTTCTCTCTCTCCTACGAGCAGTACTTC
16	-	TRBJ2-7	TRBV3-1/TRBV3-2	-	CASSQRDLRSSYEQYF	TGTGCCAGCAGCCAACGAGACTTAAGGAGCTCCTACGAGCAGTACTTC
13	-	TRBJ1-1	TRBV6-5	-	CASSPWQNTEAFF	TGTGCCAGCTCCCCCTGGCAGAACACTGAAGCTTTCTTT